This T cell receptor beta chain was sequenced during a study of PD-1 blockade in classical Hodgkin lymphoma. As for this clone: Its antigen is as yet unknown.

Clones were read by immunoSEQ multiplex PCR, and TCRdb kept only the in-frame ones, dropping some. The sample contains roughly 96,000 clones, about 93% of which appear only once. As to time point: cycle 4 day 1 (C4D1), after 5 to 7 weeks of nivolumab. Each patient's relapse followed autologous stem cell transplantation, and brentuximab vedotin exposure varied. Responses achieved at best were complete response, partial response or progressive disease. The CDR3 has 12 amino acids. The V gene's germline CDR1 is GTSNPN and CDR2 SVGIG (reference sequence). J was trimmed by 4 bases and V by 1 base; bases with no gene match: 0. Study results and limitations: Newly diagnosed patients reportedly trailed healthy donors in baseline TCR diversity. A significant rise in TCR diversity by C4D1 was seen for CD4+ but not CD8+ cells.

The V call is TRBV30, the J call TRBJ2-7, with 8 bases matching TRBD2. The source was peripheral blood mononuclear cells (PBMCs), collected before the fourth cycle of nivolumab. The clonotype comes from a human donor with classical Hodgkin lymphoma. CDR3 bases: TGTGCCTGGAGTGCGGGAGGGTACGAGCAGTACTTC. Amino acids: CAWSAGGYEQYF.